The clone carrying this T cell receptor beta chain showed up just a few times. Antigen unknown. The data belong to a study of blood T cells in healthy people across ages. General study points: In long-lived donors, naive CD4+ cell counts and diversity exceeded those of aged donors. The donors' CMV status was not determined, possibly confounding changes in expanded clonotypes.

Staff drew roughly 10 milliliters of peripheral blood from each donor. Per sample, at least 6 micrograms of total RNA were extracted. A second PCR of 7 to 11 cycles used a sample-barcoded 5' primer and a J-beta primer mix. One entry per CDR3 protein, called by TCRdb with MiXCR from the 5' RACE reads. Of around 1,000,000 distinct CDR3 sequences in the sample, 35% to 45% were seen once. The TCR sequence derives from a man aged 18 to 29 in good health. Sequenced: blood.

The CDR3 nucleotides read TGCAGTGCTAGACCGACAAATAACTATGGCTACACCTTC. Amino acid sequence: CSARPTNNYGYTF. The chain links TRBV20-1 to TRBJ1-2; D is unresolved. This CDR3 contains 13 residues. Between the trimmed V and J ends, which lost 2 bases and 1 base, there was a span of 8 bases. Per the germline V gene, CDR1 is DFQATT and CDR2 is SNEGSKA (reference sequence).